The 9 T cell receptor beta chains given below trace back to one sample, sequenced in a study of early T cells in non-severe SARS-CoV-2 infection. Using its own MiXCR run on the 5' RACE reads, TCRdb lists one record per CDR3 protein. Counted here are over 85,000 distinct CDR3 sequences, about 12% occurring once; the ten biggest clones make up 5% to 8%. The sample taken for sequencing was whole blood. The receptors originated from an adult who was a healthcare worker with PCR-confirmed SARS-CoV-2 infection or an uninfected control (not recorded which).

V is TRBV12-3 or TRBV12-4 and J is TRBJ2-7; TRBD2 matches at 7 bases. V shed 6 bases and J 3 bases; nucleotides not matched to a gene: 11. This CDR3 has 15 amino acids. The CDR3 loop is CASSTRLAGNYEQYF. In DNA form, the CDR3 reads TGTGCCAGCAGCACCCGGTTAGCGGGCAACTACGAGCAGTACTTC.

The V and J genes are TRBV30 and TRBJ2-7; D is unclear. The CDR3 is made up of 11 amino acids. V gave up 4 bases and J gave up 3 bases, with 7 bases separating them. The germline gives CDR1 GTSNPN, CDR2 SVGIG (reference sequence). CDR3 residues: CAWTADYEQYF. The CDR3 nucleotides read TGTGCCTGGACGGCGGACTACGAGCAGTACTTC.

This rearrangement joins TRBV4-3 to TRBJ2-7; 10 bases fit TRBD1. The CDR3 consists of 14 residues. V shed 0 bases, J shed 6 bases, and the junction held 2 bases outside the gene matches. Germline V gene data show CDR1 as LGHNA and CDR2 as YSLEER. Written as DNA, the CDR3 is TGCGCCAGCAGCCAAGATTGGACAGGGGGCGAGCAGTACTTC. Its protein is CASSQDWTGGEQYF.

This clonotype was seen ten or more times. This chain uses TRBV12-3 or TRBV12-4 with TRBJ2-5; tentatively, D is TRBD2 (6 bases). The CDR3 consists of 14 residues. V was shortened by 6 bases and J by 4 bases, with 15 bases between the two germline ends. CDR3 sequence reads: CASREAGTLETQYF. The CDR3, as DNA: TGTGCCAGCAGGGAAGCGGGTACCTTAGAGACCCAGTACTTC.

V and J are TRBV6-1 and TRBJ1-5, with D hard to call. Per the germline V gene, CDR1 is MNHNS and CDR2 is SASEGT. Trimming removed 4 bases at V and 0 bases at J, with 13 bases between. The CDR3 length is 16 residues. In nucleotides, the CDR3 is TGTGCCAGCAGTGGCCCCCGTCTGGATAGCAATCAGCCCCAGCATTTT. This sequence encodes CASSGPRLDSNQPQHF.

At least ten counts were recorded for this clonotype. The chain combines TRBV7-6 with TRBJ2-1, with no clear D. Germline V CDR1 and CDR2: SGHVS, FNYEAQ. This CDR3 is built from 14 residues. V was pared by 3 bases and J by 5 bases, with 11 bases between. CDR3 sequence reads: CASSFRRANNEQFF. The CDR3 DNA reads TGTGCCAGCAGCTTCAGACGGGCTAACAATGAGCAGTTCTTC.

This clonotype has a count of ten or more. The CDR3 DNA reads TGCAGTGCCAGCCTAGGAGGCATCACAGATACGCAGTATTTT. Its translation: CSASLGGITDTQYF. The chain combines TRBV20-1 with TRBJ2-3; possible D gene TRBD2, 5 bases. There are 14 residues in the CDR3. CDR1 and CDR2 (germline): DFQATT, SNEGSKA (reference sequence). Deletions cut 6 bases from V and 2 bases from J, with 15 bases between.

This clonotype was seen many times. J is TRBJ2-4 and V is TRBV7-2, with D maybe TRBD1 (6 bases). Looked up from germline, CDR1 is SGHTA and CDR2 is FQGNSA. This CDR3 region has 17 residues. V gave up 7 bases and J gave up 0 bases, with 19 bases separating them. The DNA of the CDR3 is TGTGCCAGCACCCCTAAGACTGCACAGGGAGCCAAAAACATTCAGTACTTC. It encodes CASTPKTAQGAKNIQYF.

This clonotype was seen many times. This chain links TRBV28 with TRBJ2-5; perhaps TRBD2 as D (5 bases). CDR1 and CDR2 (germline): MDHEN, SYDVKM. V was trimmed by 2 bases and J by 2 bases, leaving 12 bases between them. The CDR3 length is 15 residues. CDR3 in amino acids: CASSLQRRAQETQYF. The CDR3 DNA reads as TGTGCCAGCAGTTTACAGCGGCGGGCACAAGAGACCCAGTACTTC.